This TCR beta chain was sequenced during a study of molecular identifiers for immune sequencing clone quantification. Overall study findings and caveats: Molecules of identical TCR sharing a barcode could underestimate highly expanded clone sizes. Jurkat TCR RNA spiked in from one cell reportedly remained identifiable amid about a million naive cells.

Germline values: CDR1 LNHDA, CDR2 SQIVND (reference sequence). The CDR3 consists of 15 residues. V lost 3 bases and J 2 bases, leaving 12 bases between the germline ends. This clonotype was detected many times. Its cognate antigen is unknown. Each CDR3 protein gets one entry after TCRdb re-called the PCR reads with MiXCR. The sample lists some 320,000 distinct CDR3 sequences, around 21% occurring once. Sequencing libraries of naive CD8 cells derived from around 20,000 to 1,000,000 sorted cells with 10%, 30% or 50% RNA. CD8+CD4-CCR7+CD45RA+ cells were sorted as naive CD8 T cells. V gene TRBV19 combines with J gene TRBJ2-3, with D possibly matching TRBD1 (6 bases). Sequences were obtained from naive CD8+ T cells from blood, with Jurkat cell RNA spiked in. Subset of the sample: FACS-sorted CD8+CD4-CCR7+CD45RA+ naive T cells. This TCR was sampled from a human donor in good health. Some libraries in this study had Jurkat cell RNA spiked in. In DNA, the CDR3 is TGTGCCAGTAGTATGGAGGACAGAAACACAGATACGCAGTATTTT. Its protein is CASSMEDRNTDTQYF.